Here is one TCR beta chain with its context. What it recognizes is unknown. The data stem from a study of shared clonotypes between healthy human individuals. Assay used: immunoSEQ multiplex PCR; TCRdb lists only in-frame clones, some missing. The sample contains around 2.5 million clones, 93% of which appear only once. CDR1 and CDR2 (germline): SNHLY, FYNNEI. The CDR3 extends over 16 amino acids. V trimming: 7 bases; J trimming: 5 bases; junction bases outside the gene matches: 12. CD45RA-negative memory and CD45RA+ naive subsets were split from the CD4+ cells. Study-wide findings and caveats: Large depth notwithstanding, sorted-subset sequencing proved incomplete by rarefaction. Few donors limited the genetic and exposure-history diversity represented.

What was sequenced was naive CD4+ T cells from PBMCs. Subset described: CD45RA+ positively selected. This receptor was identified in a man aged 18 to 30 in good health. Some clones in this sample may be carry-over from other donors' samples. V usage is TRBV2 and J usage is TRBJ2-2; TRBD2 matches 8 bases. DNA for the CDR3: TGTGCCAGCAACAACCCGGGGGGGTTAGGAACCGGGGAGCTGTTTTTT. It encodes CASNNPGGLGTGELFF.